Listed below are T cell receptor beta chains from one sample, sequenced in a study of PD-1 blockade in classical Hodgkin lymphoma. Here immunoSEQ multiplex PCR was the method, and the copy in TCRdb shows in-frame clones only, minus some. In the table there are under 60,000 clones, just under 75% of which are singletons. The starting material was peripheral blood mononuclear cells (PBMCs), obtained before the second cycle of nivolumab. These receptors originate from a human donor with classical Hodgkin lymphoma. Both conserved end residues are part of each CDR3. A D gene is named only where the DNA matches it firmly. Clone size is stated in some rows and not others, as once, few, many or a class when expanded.

J gene: TRBJ2-1
clone size: few
D gene: TRBD2
V gene: TRBV7-3
CDR3 protein: CASSSDLTSGQNNEQFF
CDR3 DNA: TGTGCCAGCAGCTCCGACCTAACTAGCGGCCAAAACAATGAGCAGTTCTTC

J gene: TRBJ2-3
clone size: NA
D gene: TRBD1
V gene: TRBV9
CDR3 protein: CASSAAPGQGVTDTQYF
CDR3 DNA: TGTGCCAGCAGCGCCGCGCCGGGACAGGGGGTCACAGATACGCAGTATTTT

J gene: TRBJ2-1
clone size: NA
D gene: TRBD2
V gene: TRBV7-2
CDR3 protein: CASRGLDNEQFF
CDR3 DNA: TGTGCCAGCAGGGGACTAGACAATGAGCAGTTCTTC

J gene: TRBJ2-7
clone size: NA
D gene: NA
V gene: TRBV10-3
CDR3 protein: CASSDGYEQYF
CDR3 DNA: TGTGCCAGCAGTGACGGCTACGAGCAGTACTTC

J gene: TRBJ2-5
clone size: NA
D gene: TRBD2
V gene: TRBV29-1
CDR3 protein: CSVQGLAETQYF
CDR3 DNA: TGCAGCGTTCAAGGACTAGCGGAGACCCAGTACTTC

J gene: TRBJ2-7
clone size: NA
D gene: NA
V gene: TRBV5-3
CDR3 protein: CARSFPGPYEQYF
CDR3 DNA: TGTGCCAGAAGCTTCCCAGGGCCCTACGAGCAGTACTTC

J gene: TRBJ1-2
clone size: NA
D gene: NA
V gene: TRBV7-6
CDR3 protein: CASSLAAGDPTYGYTF
CDR3 DNA: TGTGCCAGCAGCTTAGCGGCGGGTGATCCAACCTATGGCTACACCTTC

J gene: TRBJ1-5
clone size: NA
D gene: NA
V gene: TRBV7-2
CDR3 protein: CASSLWPGDNQPQHF
CDR3 DNA: TGTGCCAGCAGCTTATGGCCAGGTGACAATCAGCCCCAGCATTTT

J gene: TRBJ1-4
clone size: NA
D gene: NA
V gene: TRBV7-6
CDR3 protein: CASSLGGGSNEKLFF
CDR3 DNA: TGTGCCAGCAGCTTAGGTGGGGGGAGTAATGAAAAACTGTTTTTT

J gene: TRBJ1-3
clone size: NA
D gene: NA
V gene: TRBV6-6
CDR3 protein: CASSPDRWVSGNTIYF
CDR3 DNA: TGTGCCAGCAGTCCCGATCGTTGGGTCTCTGGAAACACCATATATTTT

J gene: TRBJ2-7
clone size: NA
D gene: NA
V gene: TRBV11-1
CDR3 protein: CASSGFTGPYEQYF
CDR3 DNA: TGTGCCAGCAGCGGTTTTACTGGCCCCTACGAGCAGTACTTC

J gene: TRBJ2-2
clone size: NA
D gene: TRBD1
V gene: TRBV9
CDR3 protein: CASSPSRDSVWELFF
CDR3 DNA: TGTGCCAGCAGCCCGAGCCGGGACAGCGTTTGGGAGCTGTTTTTT

J gene: TRBJ1-2
clone size: medium-sized
D gene: NA
V gene: TRBV11-1
CDR3 protein: CASSLAGFYGYTF
CDR3 DNA: TGTGCCAGCAGCTTAGCAGGGTTCTATGGCTACACCTTC

J gene: TRBJ2-2
clone size: NA
D gene: NA
V gene: TRBV6-5
CDR3 protein: CASSYSLTAFTGELFF
CDR3 DNA: TGTGCCAGCAGTTACTCTCTAACAGCATTCACCGGGGAGCTGTTTTTT

J gene: TRBJ1-2
clone size: NA
D gene: NA
V gene: TRBV5-1
CDR3 protein: CASSFGSPYGYTF
CDR3 DNA: TGCGCCAGCAGCTTCGGGTCCCCTTATGGCTACACCTTC

J gene: TRBJ2-4
clone size: NA
D gene: NA
V gene: TRBV18
CDR3 protein: CASSVGGRVQNIQYF
CDR3 DNA: TGTGCCAGCTCGGTAGGCGGCAGGGTTCAAAACATTCAGTACTTC